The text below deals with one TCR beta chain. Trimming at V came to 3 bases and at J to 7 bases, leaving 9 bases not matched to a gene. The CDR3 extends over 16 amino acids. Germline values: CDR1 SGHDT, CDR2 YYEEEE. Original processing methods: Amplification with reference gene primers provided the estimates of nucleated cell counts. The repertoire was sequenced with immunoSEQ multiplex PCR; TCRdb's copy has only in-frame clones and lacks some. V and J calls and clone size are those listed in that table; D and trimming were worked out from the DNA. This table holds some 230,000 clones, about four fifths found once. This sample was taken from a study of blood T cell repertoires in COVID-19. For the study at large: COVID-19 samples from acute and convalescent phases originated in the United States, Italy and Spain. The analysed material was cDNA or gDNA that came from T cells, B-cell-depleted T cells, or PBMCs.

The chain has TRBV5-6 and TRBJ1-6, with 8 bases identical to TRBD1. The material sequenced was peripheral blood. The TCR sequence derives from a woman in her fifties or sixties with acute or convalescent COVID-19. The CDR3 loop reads CASSYRLDRENSPLHF. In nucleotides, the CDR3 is TGTGCCAGCAGCTACAGATTGGACAGGGAAAATTCACCCCTCCACTTT.